This TCR beta chain was captured by sequencing in a study of blood T cells in healthy people across ages. Across the study: Per every two T cells, about one barcoded beta molecule was captured by template switching.

Sample donors were healthy Caucasian individuals that came from Russia, aged 6 to 90. Isolation per sample recovered at least 6 million PBMCs. PCR was performed a second time for roughly 6 to 12 cycles using a sample-barcoded 5' primer and a J-beta primer mix. TCRdb independently ran MiXCR on the 5' RACE reads; one entry per CDR3 protein. The sample includes about 1,800,000 distinct CDR3 sequences, 28% of them seen just once. Germline loops: CDR1 DFQATT, CDR2 SNEGSKA (reference sequence). The CDR3 spans 13 residues. J lost 8 bases, V lost 4 bases, and 9 bases had no gene match. Sequenced input: blood. This chain joins TRBV20-1 and TRBJ1-2; 8 bases match TRBD1. The receptor was derived from a woman aged 25 to 39 in good health. The CDR3 protein is CSANKDRGRGYTF. CDR3 DNA sequence: TGCAGTGCTAATAAAGACAGGGGAAGGGGCTACACCTTC.